The 14 T cell receptor beta chains presented below share a single source sample, sequenced in a study of vaccination effects on CD4 cells after COVID-19. The method was immunoSEQ multiplex PCR; TCRdb's version includes in-frame clones alone and lacks a portion of them. The sample has 20,000 to 30,000 clones, 73% seen once. Their cognate antigens are unknown. Expansion with viral peptide pools was applied to antigen-specific CD4+ T cells by the ViraFEST assay prior to sequencing. Culture lasted about ten days before CD4+ T cell isolation. The vaccine recipients had no prior SARS-CoV-2 infection, with negative nucleocapsid antibodies. The material was CD4+ T cells from PBMCs cultured with SARS-CoV-2 spike peptides, obtained before COVID-19 vaccination. The receptors shown here come from a human donor who received a COVID-19 vaccine.

The V and J genes are TRBV5-6 and TRBJ1-2; D gene ambiguous. V dropped 1 base and J dropped 5 bases, with 6 bases sitting between them. Germline V gene sequence: CDR1 SGHDT, CDR2 YYEEEE. The CDR3 is 12 amino acids. CDR3 nucleotides: TGTGCCAGCAGCTTGTTTTCATATGGCTACACCTTC. The encoded protein is CASSLFSYGYTF.

The V gene is TRBV10-3, the J gene TRBJ1-1; possibly TRBD1 for D (5 bases). V shed 2 bases and J shed 0 bases, with 7 bases lying between them. The germline gives CDR1 ENHRY, CDR2 SYGVKD. This CDR3 is built from 14 residues. CDR3 region: CAISEDSLNTEAFF. CDR3 in DNA: TGTGCCATCAGTGAGGACAGCTTGAACACTGAAGCTTTCTTT.

This rearrangement joins TRBV27 to TRBJ2-7, with 12 bases fitting TRBD2. The germline V gene encodes CDR1 MNHEY and CDR2 SMNVEV (reference sequence). The length of the CDR3 is 20 residues. V lost 2 bases, J lost 2 bases, and 16 bases stayed unmatched. DNA for the CDR3: TGTGCCAGCAGTTTACGGACCCGTACTAGCGGGGGGCCCCCGCCCTACGAGCAGTACTTC. Its protein is CASSLRTRTSGGPPPYEQYF.

The V call is TRBV11-3, the J call TRBJ2-1; D call uncertain. The germline V and J ends were trimmed by 5 bases and 10 bases, with 12 bases remaining between them. Germline V gives CDR1 SGHNT, CDR2 YENEEA. CDR3 size: 12 residues. CDR3 in amino acids: CASSPVGREQFF. DNA for the CDR3: TGTGCCAGCAGCCCAGTCGGACGAGAGCAGTTCTTC.

The rearrangement links TRBV19 to TRBJ1-2; perhaps TRBD1 as D (6 bases). The CDR3 runs 16 residues. The germline V gene has CDR1 LNHDA and CDR2 SQIVND (reference sequence). Trimming removed 5 bases from V and 5 bases from J, with 21 bases in between. The CDR3 bases are TGTGCCAGTAGTTCCCTATCCGGGACACTTGCTTATGGCTACACCTTC. Protein: CASSSLSGTLAYGYTF.

This clone rates as medium-sized. V is TRBV7-7 and J is TRBJ2-2; D may be TRBD2 (6 bases). The V gene lost 5 bases and the J gene lost 1 base, with 14 bases spanning the gap. The germline gives CDR1 SSHAT, CDR2 FNYEAQ (reference sequence). The length of the CDR3 is 16 residues. CDR3 loop: CASSPGRLVNTGELFF. CDR3 coding DNA: TGTGCCAGCAGCCCGGGTAGACTAGTGAACACCGGGGAGCTGTTTTTT.

V usage is TRBV6-5 and J usage is TRBJ1-2, with a possible D match to TRBD1 (6 bases). This CDR3 has 13 amino acids. Trimming shortened V by 8 bases and J by 3 bases, and 13 bases separated the two germline ends. Germline V gives CDR1 MNHEY, CDR2 SVGAGI. CDR3 nucleotides: TGTGCCAGCCGGCGGGGGGCGGACTATGGCTACACCTTC. This encodes CASRRGADYGYTF.

The J gene is TRBJ2-7, the V gene TRBV3-1 (or the pseudogene TRBV3-2); D is possibly TRBD1 (6 bases). The CDR3 length is 11 residues. Per germline, CDR1 LGHDT and CDR2 YNNKEL (reference sequence). V was shortened by 6 bases and J by 12 bases, with 15 bases between the two germline ends. CDR3 nucleotide sequence: TGTGCCAGCAGTGACGGGACATGGGCGTACTTC. This translates into CASSDGTWAYF.

This clone was counted between two and nine times. This chain joins TRBV5-8 and TRBJ2-1; TRBD2 agrees at 15 bases. CDR1 and CDR2 (germline): SGHTS, YDEGEE. Unmatched junction bases numbered 10, after V lost 5 bases and J lost 4 bases. The CDR3 is made up of 18 amino acids. The chain's CDR3 is CASSYTGTSGGIYNEQFF. The CDR3 bases are TGTGCCAGCAGTTATACCGGGACTAGCGGGGGGATATACAATGAGCAGTTCTTC.

The genes are TRBV10-2 and TRBJ2-5; weak D call: TRBD1 (7 bases). The CDR3 consists of 17 residues. V was shortened by 3 bases and J by 5 bases, with 22 bases between the two germline ends. The germline V gene has CDR1 WSHSY and CDR2 SAAADI. The CDR3 is CASSDQGEAGLGETQYF. CDR3 in DNA: TGCGCCAGCAGTGACCAGGGGGAGGCAGGGTTGGGCGAGACCCAGTACTTC.

The V gene is TRBV4-2, the J gene TRBJ1-2; TRBD1 matches at 9 bases. Per germline, CDR1 LGHNA and CDR2 YNFKEQ. CDR3 size: 16 residues. J lost 2 bases, V lost 3 bases, and 7 bases had no gene match. CDR3 amino acids: CASSHAAQGANYGYTF. The CDR3 nucleotides are TGTGCCAGCAGCCACGCCGCACAGGGGGCGAACTATGGCTACACCTTC.

V is TRBV29-1 and J is TRBJ1-2; D gene uncertain. The CDR3 has 13 amino acids. CDR1 is SQVTM, CDR2 ANQGSEA, per germline. Trimming took 1 base from V and 8 from J, leaving 14 bases between them. CDR3 nucleotide sequence: TGCAGCGTTGAAGTATCCGCATCTCGCGGCTACACCTTC. Protein product: CSVEVSASRGYTF.

This sequence joins TRBV6-1 and TRBJ1-5; possibly TRBD1 for D (6 bases). This CDR3 contains 17 residues. Trimming shortened V by 0 bases and J by 6 bases, and 18 bases separated the two germline ends. CDR1 MNHNS and CDR2 SASEGT come from the germline V gene. The CDR3 nucleotides are TGTGCCAGCAGTGAAGCGCTTCGGGGACACAGGGCTCAGCCCCAGCATTTT. It specifies CASSEALRGHRAQPQHF.

The rearrangement joins TRBV5-1 to TRBJ2-1; TRBD2 aligns across 7 bases. The CDR3 contains 15 residues. Germline CDR1 and CDR2: SGHRS and YFSETQ. With V trimmed by 7 bases and J by 6 bases, 13 bases remained unmatched. The DNA for the CDR3 is TGCGCCAGCCGCGCGGGAGATACCTACGGCAATGAGCAGTTCTTC. Its translation is CASRAGDTYGNEQFF.